Listed below are T cell receptor beta chains from one sample, sequenced in a study of T cells in Graves' hyperthyroidism and ophthalmopathy. TCRdb ran MiXCR on the multiplex PCR reads and lists one entry per CDR3 protein. The sample lists around 440,000 distinct CDR3 sequences; roughly 14% were seen once. The sequencing input was blood. The source of these receptors is a woman aged 18-29 years with Graves' hyperthyroidism. CDR3s include the opening cysteine and the closing phenylalanine or tryptophan. The D gene is left open where the match is weak. Rows may omit the clone size; those that give it use once, few, many or a size class.

many - TRBJ2-3 TRBV12-3/TRBV12-4 CASSSTDNTQYF TGTGCCAGCAGCTCCACCGACAATACGCAGTATTTT
many - TRBJ2-5 TRBV7-8 CAGSRRWSETQYF TGTGCCGGCAGCCGAAGGTGGTCAGAGACCCAGTACTTC
many TRBD1 TRBJ1-2 TRBV11-2 CASSSWMRQGRYGYTF TGTGCCAGCAGCTCCTGGATGCGACAGGGCCGCTATGGCTACACCTTC
once TRBD2 TRBJ2-1 TRBV6-2/TRBV6-3 CASSLAGVYEQFF TGTGCCAGCAGTCTAGCGGGGGTTTATGAGCAGTTCTTC
many - TRBJ2-1 TRBV12-5 CASGPWGRGSLYEQFF TGTGCTAGTGGCCCCTGGGGCAGGGGATCCCTCTATGAGCAGTTCTTC
- TRBD1 TRBJ1-4 TRBV5-6 CASSFVGTGRTNEKLFF TGTGCCAGCAGCTTTGTGGGGACAGGGAGGACTAATGAAAAACTGTTTTTT
many - TRBJ2-7 TRBV28 CASNPGGQGGYEQYF TGTGCCAGCAACCCGGGGGGGCAGGGGGGCTACGAGCAGTACTTC
many - TRBJ1-2 TRBV3-1 CASSPDGNYGYTF TGTGCCAGCAGCCCTGACGGAAACTATGGCTACACCTTC
- - TRBJ2-1 TRBV5-8 CASSLGTVDYNEQFF TGTGCCAGCAGCTTGGGGACAGTTGACTACAATGAGCAGTTCTTC
few TRBD1 TRBJ2-2 TRBV20-1 CSATSGTGSLRELFF TGCAGTGCTACATCCGGGACAGGGTCCCTCCGGGAGCTGTTTTTT
many - TRBJ2-7 TRBV18 CASSPGGREQYF TGTGCCAGCTCACCTGGGGGTAGGGAGCAGTACTTC
many - TRBJ2-3 TRBV5-1 CASSLQLSTDTQYF TGCGCCAGCAGCTTGCAGCTGAGCACAGATACGCAGTATTTT
many - TRBJ2-4 TRBV12-3/TRBV12-4 CASSPTSEAKNIQYF TGTGCCAGCAGCCCAACAAGCGAAGCCAAAAACATTCAGTACTTC
many - TRBJ1-2 TRBV7-9 CASSLAREYGYTF TGTGCCAGCAGCTTAGCGAGGGAGTATGGCTACACCTTC
many - TRBJ2-5 TRBV6-2/TRBV6-3 CASSYTRLGRETQYF TGTGCCAGCAGTTACACCCGACTGGGGCGTGAGACCCAGTACTTC
few - TRBJ2-1 TRBV6-1 CASSSSPGEQFF TGTGCCAGCAGCTCATCCCCCGGTGAGCAGTTCTTC
many - TRBJ1-6 TRBV12-3/TRBV12-4 CASSLAGWDSPLHF TGTGCCAGCAGTCTCGCGGGGTGGGATTCACCCCTCCACTTT